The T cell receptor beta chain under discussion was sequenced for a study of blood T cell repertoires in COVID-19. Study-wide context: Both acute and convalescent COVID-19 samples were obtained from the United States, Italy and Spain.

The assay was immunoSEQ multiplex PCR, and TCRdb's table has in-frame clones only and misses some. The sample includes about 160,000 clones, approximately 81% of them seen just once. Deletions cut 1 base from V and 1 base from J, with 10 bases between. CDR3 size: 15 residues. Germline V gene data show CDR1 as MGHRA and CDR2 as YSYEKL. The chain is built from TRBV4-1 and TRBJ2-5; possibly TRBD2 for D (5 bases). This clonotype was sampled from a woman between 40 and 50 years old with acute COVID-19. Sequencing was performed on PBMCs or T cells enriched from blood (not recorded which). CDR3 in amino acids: CASSQAGGVQETQYF. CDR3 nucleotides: TGCGCCAGCAGCCAAGCAGGAGGCGTCCAAGAGACCCAGTACTTC.